This is a list of T cell receptor beta chains from one sample in a study of Tregs in tolerant kidney transplant recipients. Using immunoSEQ multiplex PCR, the repertoire was profiled, and TCRdb retains in-frame clones only, with some absent. The sample consists of fewer than 150,000 clones, about 90% of them appearing once. The sample was CD4+ T cells from blood. These receptors came from a human donor in good health. Both conserved end residues are part of each CDR3. D genes are given only for firm matches. Rows give clone size only sometimes, using once, few, many, or a class for an expanded clone.

v_gene	d_gene	abundance	j_gene	CDR3aa	CDR3nt
TRBV11-3	TRBD2	-	TRBJ2-5	CASSPPGGRVGTQYF	TGTGCCAGCAGCCCCCCGGGAGGCCGTGTGGGGACCCAGTACTTC
TRBV11-2	TRBD2	-	TRBJ2-3	CASTPAGGLTDTQYF	TGTGCCAGCACACCCGCGGGGGGGCTCACAGATACGCAGTATTTT
TRBV6-5	-	-	TRBJ2-7	CASSEWDTYEQYF	TGTGCCAGCAGTGAATGGGACACCTACGAGCAGTACTTC
TRBV27	TRBD2	-	TRBJ2-7	CASSLSSPSLAGDEQYF	TGTGCCAGCAGTTTATCGTCCCCCTCACTAGCGGGAGACGAGCAGTACTTC
TRBV11-3	TRBD2	-	TRBJ2-2	CASSSGTSGRANTGELFF	TGTGCCAGCAGCTCCGGGACTAGCGGGAGGGCGAACACCGGGGAGCTGTTTTTT
TRBV2	-	-	TRBJ2-3	CASRISGTDTQYF	TGTGCCAGCAGGATTTCAGGCACAGATACGCAGTATTTT
TRBV30	-	-	TRBJ1-5	CVRSGQGKRNQPQHF	TGTGTCCGATCCGGGCAGGGTAAAAGGAATCAGCCCCAGCATTTT
TRBV5-4	-	-	TRBJ2-7	CASSLRFGAFYEQYF	TGTGCCAGCAGCTTGAGATTTGGGGCGTTCTACGAGCAGTACTTC
TRBV13	TRBD1	-	TRBJ1-1	CASSPTGTVNTEAFF	TGTGCCAGCAGCCCGACCGGGACAGTCAACACTGAAGCTTTCTTT
TRBV13	-	-	TRBJ1-1	CASSSPPMDTEAFF	TGTGCCAGCAGCTCTCCTCCCATGGACACTGAAGCTTTCTTT
TRBV10-1	TRBD1	-	TRBJ2-1	CASGNPGQGYNEQFF	TGCGCCAGCGGAAACCCGGGACAGGGCTACAATGAGCAGTTCTTC
TRBV6-5	TRBD1	-	TRBJ1-1	CASTNSGGTEAFF	TGTGCCAGCACTAACTCAGGGGGGACTGAAGCTTTCTTT
TRBV5-1	-	-	TRBJ2-5	CASSQGHSKETQYF	TGCGCCAGCAGCCAGGGACACTCTAAAGAGACCCAGTACTTC
TRBV6-1	-	once	TRBJ1-5	CASSEGKGVYSNQPQHF	TGTGCCAGCAGTGAAGGAAAAGGTGTCTATAGCAATCAGCCCCAGCATTTT
TRBV18	-	-	TRBJ1-2	CASSPAAGDYGYTF	TGTGCCAGCTCACCGGCGGCAGGGGACTATGGCTACACCTTC
TRBV6-4	-	-	TRBJ1-2	CASSAQFGNYGYTF	TGTGCCAGCAGTGCCCAATTTGGAAACTATGGCTACACCTTC
TRBV6-5	-	-	TRBJ1-2	CASSYSAGRSVGYTF	TGTGCCAGCAGTTACTCGGCGGGACGGAGCGTAGGCTACACCTTC
TRBV6-5	-	once	TRBJ2-3	CASSYQQGLRTDTQYF	TGTGCCAGCAGTTACCAACAGGGCCTCCGCACAGATACGCAGTATTTT
TRBV7-3	-	-	TRBJ2-2	CASSLDGGRLAGELFF	TGTGCCAGCAGCTTAGACGGGGGGCGCTTGGCCGGGGAGCTGTTTTTT
TRBV9	TRBD1	-	TRBJ2-5	CASSATGQPQETQYF	TGTGCCAGCAGCGCGACGGGACAGCCACAAGAGACCCAGTACTTC